One and the same sample provided the 22 T cell receptor beta chains below, sequenced in a study of blood T cell repertoires in COVID-19. TCRdb's copy holds only in-frame clones and misses some; the assay was immunoSEQ multiplex PCR. The sample contains roughly 500,000 clones, roughly 88% of which appear only once. Sequencing was performed on PBMCs or T cells enriched from blood (not recorded which). The receptors come from a woman in her thirties or forties who had recovered from COVID-19.

In this sample, this clone turned up a few times. In DNA form, the CDR3 reads TGTGCCAGCAGCCTATGGGGGACTAGCGGGAACTACGAGCAGTACTTC. The encoded protein is CASSLWGTSGNYEQYF. The J gene is TRBJ2-7, the V gene TRBV7-9, with TRBD2 matching over 13 bases. With V trimmed by 5 bases and J by 3 bases, 7 bases remained unmatched. CDR3 length: 16 residues. CDR1 is SEHNR and CDR2 is FQNEAQ in the germline V gene (reference sequence).

This chain links TRBV7-2 with TRBJ1-3; D is ambiguous. CDR3 size: 15 residues. V lost 6 bases and J lost 0, with 12 bases in between. Germline CDR1 SGHTA, CDR2 FQGNSA. The CDR3 region has the DNA TGTGCCAGCAGTAATGGCCTCCCCTCTGGAAACACCATATATTTT. This gives the protein CASSNGLPSGNTIYF.

The chain is built from TRBV3-1 (or the pseudogene TRBV3-2) and TRBJ2-5; D might be TRBD2 (6 bases). Germline values: CDR1 LGHDT, CDR2 YNNKEL (reference sequence). V was pared by 4 bases and J by 3 bases, with 18 bases between. The CDR3 loop spans 16 amino acids. CDR3 sequence: CASSRRTLAVKETQYF. CDR3 nucleotides: TGTGCCAGCAGCCGCCGTACGTTAGCGGTCAAAGAGACCCAGTACTTC.

The CDR3 loop is CASSWDTYEQYF. DNA for the CDR3: TGTGCCAGCAGTTGGGACACCTACGAGCAGTACTTC. This chain links TRBV25-1 with TRBJ2-7; D may be TRBD1 (6 bases). CDR3 length equals 12 residues. Per the germline V gene, CDR1 is MGHDK and CDR2 is SYGVNS. The germline V and J ends were trimmed by 5 bases and 2 bases, with 7 bases remaining between them.

This clone was detected only once. The rearrangement links TRBV24-1 to TRBJ2-2; no clear D. The CDR3 loop spans 13 amino acids. Germline lookup yields CDR1 KGHDR and CDR2 SFDVKD. V was pared by 9 bases and J by 4 bases, with 11 bases between. Here the CDR3 reads CATSATPTGELFF. The CDR3 DNA is TGTGCCACCTCCGCTACTCCCACCGGGGAGCTGTTTTTT.

The chain carries TRBV9 and TRBJ2-1; 9 bases fit TRBD2. With 0 bases clipped from V and 4 bases from J, the junction kept 8 bases outside the gene matches. CDR3 length: 17 residues. CDR1 and CDR2 from the germline V gene are SGDLS and YYNGEE. This CDR3 is CASSVGASSGRYNEQFF. Here the CDR3 DNA reads TGTGCCAGCAGCGTAGGTGCATCCAGCGGGAGGTACAATGAGCAGTTCTTC.

The V gene is TRBV6-2 or TRBV6-3, the J gene TRBJ1-1; 7 positions match TRBD1. The CDR3 runs 13 residues. V lost 6 bases to trimming and J lost 4 bases; unmatched junction nucleotides: 5. In germline, CDR1 is MNHEY, CDR2 SVGEGT. CDR3 in amino acids: CASSRQGRTEAFF. CDR3 nucleotide sequence: TGTGCCAGCAGCCGACAGGGACGCACTGAAGCTTTCTTT.

The table lists this clone with a count of one. The chain uses TRBV5-5 and TRBJ2-3; no clear D. This CDR3 is built from 12 residues. Germline loops: CDR1 SGHKS, CDR2 YYEKEE (reference sequence). The V gene lost 0 bases and the J gene lost 6 bases, with 5 bases spanning the gap. In DNA, the CDR3 is TGTGCCAGCAGCTTGGCCGCGGATACGCAGTATTTT. It encodes CASSLAADTQYF. Using reference TRBV5-5 and TRBJ2-3 for the parts outside the CDR3, the full variable domain is DAGVTQSPTHLIKTRGQQVTLRCSPISGHKSVSWYQQVLGQGPQFIFQYYEKEERGRGNFPDRFSARQFPNYSSELNVNALLLGDSALYLCASSLAADTQYFGPGTRLTVL.

The rearrangement joins TRBV7-8 to TRBJ1-2; 10 bases are shared with TRBD1. The CDR3 spans 14 residues. Germline V gene lookup returns CDR1 SGHVS and CDR2 FQNEAQ. V was clipped by 5 bases and J by 7 bases; unmatched bases: 7. Written as DNA, the CDR3 is TGTGCCAGCAGCCAACGACAGGGGGCGAGTGGCTACACCTTC. Its translation is CASSQRQGASGYTF.

The chain is built from TRBV7-2 and TRBJ2-3; 10 bases line up with TRBD2. Germline V gene lookup returns CDR1 SGHTA and CDR2 FQGNSA. V was clipped by 5 bases and J by 3 bases; unmatched bases: 5. The CDR3 contains 15 residues. The CDR3 sequence: CASSLRTSGTDTQYF. The CDR3 DNA follows: TGTGCCAGCAGCCTTCGGACTAGCGGTACAGATACGCAGTATTTT.

This clone was observed a single time. J is TRBJ2-5 and V is TRBV6-2 or TRBV6-3; no clear D gene. CDR1 and CDR2 from the germline V gene are MNHEY and SVGEGT. CDR3 length equals 12 residues. The V end was cut by 6 bases, the J end by 5 bases, with 10 bases between. CDR3 nucleotides: TGTGCCAGCAGCGATAGAAATGAGACCCAGTACTTC. This translates into CASSDRNETQYF.

The chain links TRBV10-2 to TRBJ2-1; 7 nucleotides line up with TRBD2. This CDR3 is 12 amino acids long. Germline values: CDR1 WSHSY, CDR2 SAAADI. V was pared by 8 bases and J by 7 bases, with 5 bases of the junction left unmatched. This CDR3 reads CASGRAGNEQFF. Here the CDR3 DNA reads TGCGCCAGCGGGAGGGCGGGGAATGAGCAGTTCTTC.

In its sample, this clone was seen once. The genes are TRBV3-1 (or the pseudogene TRBV3-2) and TRBJ2-1; 7 bases map to TRBD2. V lost 2 bases to trimming and J lost 0 bases; unmatched junction nucleotides: 4. Germline CDR1 and CDR2: LGHDT and YNNKEL (reference sequence). The CDR3 extends over 16 amino acids. In DNA, the CDR3 is TGTGCCAGCAGCCAATGGGCTAGCGGCTCCTACAATGAGCAGTTCTTC. Protein sequence: CASSQWASGSYNEQFF.

The chain is built from TRBV6-2 or TRBV6-3 and TRBJ2-7; D may be TRBD1 (5 bases). Trimming took 2 bases from V and 3 from J, leaving 8 bases between them. Germline CDR1 MNHEY, CDR2 SVGEGT. The CDR3 totals 13 residues. This CDR3 is CASSYRGFYEQYF. The CDR3 DNA is TGTGCCAGCAGTTACAGGGGATTCTACGAGCAGTACTTC.

This clone was recorded once. The chain employs TRBV11-2 and TRBJ2-3; 10 positions match TRBD2. This CDR3 region has 17 residues. The junction had 6 bases not matched to a gene; V was cut back by 3 bases and J by 0 bases. In germline, CDR1 is SGHAT, CDR2 FQNNGV. The CDR3 DNA reads TGTGCCAGCAGCTTCCTAGCGGGAGCGTTTAGCACAGATACGCAGTATTTT. Its translation is CASSFLAGAFSTDTQYF.

The chain carries TRBV6-5 and TRBJ1-1; no firm D call. CDR1 and CDR2 from the germline V gene are MNHEY and SVGAGI. The CDR3 consists of 16 residues. V shed 1 base and J shed 6 bases, with 18 bases lying between them. The CDR3 is CASSYYEEGSEPEAFF. The CDR3 region has the DNA TGTGCCAGCAGTTACTATGAAGAGGGAAGCGAGCCTGAAGCTTTCTTT.

The V gene is TRBV15, the J gene TRBJ1-4; no definite D call. Germline CDR1 and CDR2: LNHNV and YYDKDF (reference sequence). The CDR3 spans 15 residues. V was cut by 1 base and J by 0 bases, with 6 bases left in between. CDR3 sequence: CATSRGGTTNEKLFF. CDR3 DNA sequence: TGTGCCACCAGCAGAGGAGGGACAACTAATGAAAAACTGTTTTTT.

The chain uses TRBV5-1 and TRBJ2-5; 11 bases map to TRBD2. CDR3 length: 14 amino acids. Germline lookup yields CDR1 SGHRS and CDR2 YFSETQ. The trim removed 0 bases at V and 9 bases at J, leaving 4 bases unmatched. CDR3 coding DNA: TGCGCCAGCAGCTTGGACGTAGCGGGAGGGCCCCAGTACTTC. As protein: CASSLDVAGGPQYF.

The chain has TRBV5-1 and TRBJ2-1, with 9 bases matching TRBD2. The CDR3 sequence is 15 residues long. Germline V gene lookup returns CDR1 SGHRS and CDR2 YFSETQ. Trimming removed 2 bases from V and 8 bases from J; junction bases left unmatched: 8. The CDR3: CASSLRLAGMDEQFF. In DNA, the CDR3 is TGCGCCAGCAGCTTAAGGCTAGCGGGGATGGATGAGCAGTTCTTC.

The CDR3 loop is CASSKDREGRNTEAFF. Here the CDR3 DNA reads TGTGCCAGCAGCAAAGATAGGGAAGGGAGGAACACTGAAGCTTTCTTT. The rearrangement links TRBV21-1 to TRBJ1-1. TRBV21-1 is annotated as a pseudogene. CDR3 length equals 16 residues.

A few counts support this clone. The chain is built from TRBV19 and TRBJ1-5; a possible D gene is TRBD1 (6 bases). Trimming pared 3 bases from V and 7 bases from J, leaving 13 bases between. Germline CDR1 LNHDA, CDR2 SQIVND (reference sequence). This CDR3 spans 14 amino acids. CDR3: CASSMNAGGQPQHF. CDR3 DNA: TGTGCCAGTAGTATGAATGCGGGGGGCCAGCCCCAGCATTTT.

This clone has just one count. The chain joins TRBV10-1 to TRBJ2-1; the match to TRBD2 covers 11 bases. This CDR3 comprises 15 residues. Germline loops: CDR1 WNHNN, CDR2 SYGVQD (reference sequence). V gave up 3 bases and J gave up 4 bases; unmatched junction bases: 2. CDR3 DNA: TGCGCCAGCAGTGACACTAGCGGGGGTTACAATGAGCAGTTCTTC. It is translated as CASSDTSGGYNEQFF.